Listed here are 6 T cell receptor beta chains from one sample, sequenced in a study of T cells in Graves' hyperthyroidism and ophthalmopathy. Researchers amplified the TCR beta CDR3 regions from RNA transcripts. The HTBI set primed first-round TCR CDR3 RT-PCR. One entry per CDR3 protein, called by TCRdb with MiXCR from the multiplex PCR reads. Of hundreds of thousands of distinct CDR3 sequences in the sample, 14% were seen once. Material for sequencing was blood. These receptors originate from a woman aged 18-29 years with Graves' hyperthyroidism.

This chain links TRBV20-1 with TRBJ2-1, with TRBD2 identical over 13 bases. CDR1 is DFQATT and CDR2 is SNEGSKA in the germline V gene (reference sequence). J was trimmed by 7 bases and V by 6 bases; bases with no gene match: 6. The CDR3 is 14 amino acids. The CDR3 nucleotides are TGCAGTGCCTCAGGACTAGCGGGAGCGAATGAGCAGTTCTTC. Translating it yields CSASGLAGANEQFF.

The table lists this clonotype with a few counts. The V gene is TRBV9, the J gene TRBJ2-2, with 7 bases that match TRBD1. Germline lookup yields CDR1 SGDLS and CDR2 YYNGEE. V gave up 3 bases and J gave up 4 bases; unmatched junction bases: 6. The CDR3 extends over 15 amino acids. CDR3 sequence: CASSGQGTVTGELFF. The CDR3 nucleotides read TGTGCCAGCAGCGGTCAAGGGACAGTCACCGGGGAGCTGTTTTTT.

The sample holds a few counts of this clonotype. The V and J genes are TRBV6-1 and TRBJ1-1; tentative D call: TRBD1 (5 bases). Germline V CDR1 and CDR2: MNHNS, SASEGT. Between the trimmed V and J ends, which lost 2 bases and 6 bases, there was a span of 10 bases. This CDR3 region has 13 residues. CDR3 in DNA: TGTGCCAGCAGTGAACGGGGGTACGCTGAAGCTTTCTTT. Translating gives CASSERGYAEAFF.

This clonotype showed up many times. The J gene is TRBJ2-2, the V gene TRBV11-3; D gene unclear. There are 13 residues in the CDR3. The V gene's germline CDR1 is SGHNT and CDR2 YENEEA. Between the trimmed V and J ends, which lost 5 bases and 6 bases, there was a span of 10 bases. CDR3 coding DNA: TGTGCCAGCAGCGCCTCACAACCCGGGGAGCTGTTTTTT. Encoded protein: CASSASQPGELFF.

This clonotype has only a few counts. J is TRBJ2-7 and V is TRBV29-1; D uncertain. The CDR3 sequence is 13 residues long. CDR1 SQVTM and CDR2 ANQGSEA come from the germline V gene. Trimming pared 3 bases from V and 6 bases from J, leaving 15 bases between. This chain's CDR3 is CSVDSSGFGEQYF. The CDR3 DNA is TGCAGCGTTGATAGTTCCGGATTCGGCGAGCAGTACTTC.

About this clonotype: This could be a read error, since a much larger clone is one nucleotide away. This rearrangement joins TRBV27 to TRBJ1-5; no clear D. The CDR3 has 15 amino acids. Germline CDR1 and CDR2: MNHEY and SMNVEV (reference sequence). The germline V and J ends were trimmed by 2 bases and 0 bases, with 8 bases remaining between them. CDR3 sequence: CASSLGGFSNQPQHF. Here the CDR3 DNA reads TGTGCCAGCAGTTTAGGCGGTTTTAGCAATCAGCCCCAGCATTTT.